This T cell receptor (beta chain) was identified during a study of blood T cell repertoires in COVID-19. Turning to the study itself: There were acute and convalescent COVID-19 samples, and they came from the United States, Italy and Spain. PBMCs, B-cell-depleted T cells, or T cells provided the cDNA or gDNA that made up the material.

Trimming cost V 2 bases and J 6 bases, with 7 bases left between them. The CDR3 sequence is 12 residues long. From germline, CDR1 is LGHDT and CDR2 YNNKEL (reference sequence). Assay used: immunoSEQ multiplex PCR; TCRdb lists only in-frame clones, some missing. The top ten hold 7.6% of the sample, which has 90,000 to 130,000 clones, approximately 65% seen once. The chain is built from TRBV3-1 (or the pseudogene TRBV3-2) and TRBJ2-5; D is possibly TRBD1 (6 bases). Sequencing was carried out using peripheral blood. The receptor's source is a woman in her sixties with acute or convalescent COVID-19. For the CDR3, the DNA is TGTGCCAGCAGCCAACAGGGGAAGACCCAGTACTTC. Encoded protein: CASSQQGKTQYF.